These 27 T cell receptor beta chains were all obtained from the same sample, sequenced in a study of cytotoxic CD8 clonotypes in ibrutinib-treated CLL. Generated by immunoSEQ multiplex PCR, the TCRdb table keeps only in-frame clones and is missing some. The sample shows approximately 30,000 clones, over 55% of them seen only once. This specimen consisted of PBMCs, obtained after 24 months of ibrutinib treatment. Receptors were obtained from a human donor with chronic lymphocytic leukemia.

The V gene is TRBV30, the J gene TRBJ2-7, with TRBD1 matching 9 bases. Trimming at V came to 2 bases and at J to 9 bases, leaving 14 bases not matched to a gene. Germline V gives CDR1 GTSNPN, CDR2 SVGIG (reference sequence). This CDR3 has 15 amino acids. CDR3 sequence: CAWSFSGTGGGGQYF. The CDR3 DNA is TGTGCCTGGAGTTTCAGTGGTACAGGGGGCGGTGGGCAGTACTTC.

In this sample, this clone turned up a few times. The chain carries TRBV19 and TRBJ2-7, with D maybe TRBD1 (6 bases). The germline V gene encodes CDR1 LNHDA and CDR2 SQIVND (reference sequence). The CDR3 sequence is 15 residues long. Trimming pared 4 bases from V and 4 bases from J, leaving 17 bases between. The CDR3 loop reads CASSTRDDRRYEQYF. The CDR3 nucleotides are TGTGCCAGTAGTACCCGAGATGACAGGAGATACGAGCAGTACTTC. Supplemented by reference TRBV19 and TRBJ2-7, the full variable domain reads DGGITQSPKYLFRKEGQNVTLSCEQNLNHDAMYWYRQDPGQGLRLIYYSQIVNDFQKGDIAEGYSVSREKKESFPLTVTSAQKNPTAFYLCASSTRDDRRYEQYFGPGTRLTVT.

The genes are TRBV29-1 and TRBJ1-1; D unclear. This CDR3 region has 12 residues. The V end lost 5 bases, the J end lost 4 bases, and 11 bases lay between the germline ends. Germline V lookup: CDR1 SQVTM, CDR2 ANQGSEA. CDR3 in amino acids: CSVRGGSTEAFF. In DNA form, the CDR3 reads TGCAGCGTTCGGGGTGGGAGCACTGAAGCTTTCTTT.

This clone was seen a handful of times. V usage is TRBV27 and J usage is TRBJ2-7, with D perhaps TRBD1 (6 bases). CDR3 length: 15 residues. The V and J ends lost 5 bases and 5 bases respectively, with 19 bases between them. Germline lookup yields CDR1 MNHEY and CDR2 SMNVEV (reference sequence). CDR3: CASSLPFGQSHEQYF. For the CDR3, the DNA is TGTGCCAGCAGTCTACCCTTTGGACAGTCCCACGAGCAGTACTTC.

The chain couples TRBV5-6 to TRBJ2-5, with D hard to call. The V and J ends lost 1 base and 1 base respectively, with 8 bases between them. There are 14 residues in the CDR3. The germline V gene has CDR1 SGHDT and CDR2 YYEEEE. This CDR3 reads CASSLPGSQETQYF. CDR3 DNA sequence: TGTGCCAGCAGCTTGCCAGGCAGCCAAGAGACCCAGTACTTC.

This clone was detected ten times or more. The V call is TRBV19, the J call TRBJ1-2; D is perhaps TRBD1 (5 bases). V was clipped by 7 bases and J by 7 bases, with 16 bases between them. CDR3 length: 13 residues. Germline values: CDR1 LNHDA, CDR2 SQIVND (reference sequence). The CDR3 spells CASTRGEGGGYTF. CDR3 in DNA: TGTGCCAGTACCCGGGGGGAGGGTGGTGGCTACACCTTC.

The V gene is TRBV14, the J gene TRBJ2-1; D could derive from TRBD1 or TRBD2 (5 bases each). CDR1 SGHDN and CDR2 FVKESK come from the germline V gene. V shed 0 bases and J shed 3 bases, with 12 bases lying between them. The CDR3 is made up of 16 amino acids. CDR3 loop: CASSQERGPHYNEQFF. CDR3 in DNA: TGTGCCAGCAGCCAAGAACGGGGACCCCACTACAATGAGCAGTTCTTC.

V is TRBV5-6 and J is TRBJ2-5; 8 bases map to TRBD1. The CDR3 spans 15 residues. Trimming removed 4 bases from V and 2 bases from J; junction bases left unmatched: 7. CDR1 and CDR2 from the germline V gene are SGHDT and YYEEEE. The CDR3 DNA follows: TGTGCCAGCAGCGGCGACAGGGGAAATCAAGAGACCCAGTACTTC. Translating it yields CASSGDRGNQETQYF.

This clone appeared a few times. The chain couples TRBV4-1 to TRBJ1-4; tentatively, D is TRBD1 (6 bases). CDR1 and CDR2 (germline): MGHRA, YSYEKL. V was pared by 8 bases and J by 2 bases, with 9 bases between. This CDR3 spans 13 amino acids. CDR3 in DNA: TGCGCCAGCGGAGGGGGGACTAATGAAAAACTGTTTTTT. Protein sequence: CASGGGTNEKLFF.

This clone occurred a few times. V usage is TRBV30 and J usage is TRBJ2-2; D remains ambiguous. In germline, CDR1 is GTSNPN, CDR2 SVGIG (reference sequence). The CDR3 covers 14 residues. V was shortened by 5 bases and J by 10 bases, with 20 bases between the two germline ends. CDR3 coding DNA: TGTGCCTGGGGTGAACTCTTGGGGTTTGAGGAGCTGTTTTTT. Translation: CAWGELLGFEELFF.

This clone was counted a few times. This chain uses TRBV4-1 with TRBJ2-3; TRBD2 might be the D (6 bases). CDR1 MGHRA and CDR2 YSYEKL come from the germline V gene. This CDR3 is 14 amino acids long. The V and J ends lost 4 bases and 13 bases respectively, with 21 bases between them. In DNA form, the CDR3 reads TGCGCCAGCAGCCTACGGACTATGGCGGGACCTAAGTATTTT. It specifies CASSLRTMAGPKYF.

The chain has TRBV6-5 and TRBJ1-5, with D tentatively TRBD1 (5 bases). CDR3 size: 15 residues. Trimming removed 4 bases from V and 4 bases from J, with 14 bases in between. Germline-derived CDR1 and CDR2 are MNHEY and SVGAGI. This CDR3 is CASSSIGGGNQPQHF. DNA of the CDR3: TGTGCCAGCAGTTCTATCGGGGGTGGAAATCAGCCCCAGCATTTT.

The rearrangement joins TRBV28 to TRBJ1-5; TRBD1 matches at 8 bases. The ends lost 2 bases at V and 11 bases at J; junction bases unmatched: 11. CDR3 size: 15 residues. Germline V gene sequence: CDR1 MDHEN, CDR2 SYDVKM. CDR3 region: CASSLGTGRSKTQHF. CDR3 nucleotides: TGTGCCAGCAGTTTAGGGACAGGACGTAGTAAGACCCAGCATTTT.

This chain joins TRBV5-1 and TRBJ2-2; 9 bases agree with TRBD1. The CDR3 sequence is 18 residues long. V dropped 0 bases and J dropped 2; count of bases not matched to a gene: 8. The germline CDR1 and CDR2 sequences are SGHRS and YFSETQ. The CDR3 spells CASSLAVGQGSNTGELFF. CDR3 bases: TGCGCCAGCAGCTTGGCCGTGGGACAGGGCTCAAACACCGGGGAGCTGTTTTTT.

This clone was counted once. The chain is built from TRBV18 and TRBJ2-5; the D gene is possibly TRBD2 (6 bases). In germline, CDR1 is KGHSH, CDR2 LQKENI. V was trimmed by 5 bases and J by 2 bases, leaving 9 bases between them. CDR3 length: 13 residues. The CDR3 loop is CASSSGLQETQYF. CDR3 coding DNA: TGTGCCAGCTCATCGGGACTGCAAGAGACCCAGTACTTC. Full variable domain (remainder filled in from reference TRBV18 and TRBJ2-5): NAGVMQNPRHLVRRRGQEARLRCSPMKGHSHVYWYRQLPEEGLKFMVYLQKENIIDESGMPKERFSAEFPKEGPSILRIQQVVRGDSAAYFCASSSGLQETQYFGPGTRLLVL.

This clone was seen more than once but under ten times. One junction end does not reproduce the germline sequence, and a read error may be involved. The gene calls are TRBV30 and TRBJ1-2; D ambiguous. CDR3 size: 10 residues. Germline assignment: CDR1 GTSNPN and CDR2 SVGIG (reference sequence). In DNA form, the CDR3 reads TGTGCCTGGAGTAAAGATGGTTACACCTTC. Protein product: CAWSKDGYTF.

This clone has just a few counts. The V call is TRBV19, the J call TRBJ1-5; TRBD1 might be the D (6 bases). Trimming removed 4 bases from V and 5 bases from J, with 12 bases in between. CDR3 size: 14 residues. Germline loops: CDR1 LNHDA, CDR2 SQIVND (reference sequence). The CDR3 loop reads CASSRGQWDQPQHF. The CDR3 nucleotides read TGTGCCAGTAGTAGAGGACAGTGGGATCAGCCCCAGCATTTT.

The J gene is TRBJ2-1, the V gene TRBV7-2, with D possibly matching TRBD2 (6 bases). In germline, CDR1 is SGHTA, CDR2 FQGNSA. The CDR3 extends over 13 amino acids. The germline V and J ends were trimmed by 5 bases and 8 bases, with 13 bases remaining between them. In nucleotides, the CDR3 is TGTGCCAGCAGCCAGGCGGGGATCGATGAGCAGTTCTTC. It encodes CASSQAGIDEQFF.

V usage is TRBV29-1 and J usage is TRBJ2-7, with TRBD2 matching 7 bases. The CDR3 is 12 residues long. V dropped 4 bases and J dropped 3; count of bases not matched to a gene: 3. CDR1 and CDR2 from the germline V gene are SQVTM and ANQGSEA. This CDR3 reads CSVVGGNYEQYF. For the CDR3, the DNA is TGCAGCGTTGTCGGGGGGAACTACGAGCAGTACTTC.

The CDR3 DNA reads as TGTGCCAGCAGTGACTCCCCCCCCACCGGGGAGCTGTTTTTT. Protein product: CASSDSPPTGELFF. The chain has TRBV6-4 and TRBJ2-2; D remains unclear. CDR1 and CDR2 (germline): MRHNA, SNTAGT. CDR3 size: 14 residues. Trimming left V 0 bases short and J 4 bases short, with 6 bases between.

This clone appeared a few times. This sequence joins TRBV7-9 and TRBJ1-6, with D perhaps matching TRBD1 (5 bases). Trimming took off 3 bases at V and 7 bases at J, with 16 bases between the two ends. This CDR3 spans 16 amino acids. CDR1 SEHNR and CDR2 FQNEAQ come from the germline V gene (reference sequence). CDR3 DNA sequence: TGTGCCAGCAGCTTCTACACCGGGACGGGAAATTCACCCCTCCACTTT. As protein: CASSFYTGTGNSPLHF.

The gene calls are TRBV5-1 and TRBJ1-2; D is perhaps TRBD1 (6 bases). The germline CDR1 and CDR2 sequences are SGHRS and YFSETQ. Trimming cost V 4 bases and J 5 bases, with 12 bases left between them. This CDR3 spans 13 amino acids. The CDR3 reads CASSLDRLYGYTF. CDR3 nucleotide sequence: TGCGCCAGCAGCCTCGACAGGTTATATGGCTACACCTTC. The full variable domain, in which reference TRBV5-1 and TRBJ1-2 provide the parts outside the CDR3, is KAGVTQTPRYLIKTRGQQVTLSCSPISGHRSVSWYQQTPGQGLQFLFEYFSETQRNKGNFPGRFSGRQFSNSRSEMNVSTLELGDSALYLCASSLDRLYGYTFGSGTRLTVV.

The chain combines TRBV6-5 with TRBJ1-1, with D unclear. Between the trimmed V and J ends, which lost 6 bases and 0 bases, there was a span of 5 bases. This CDR3 contains 12 residues. CDR1 and CDR2 from the germline V gene are MNHEY and SVGAGI. The CDR3 bases are TGTGCCAGCAGCTATCTGAACACTGAAGCTTTCTTT. It yields the protein CASSYLNTEAFF.

J is TRBJ2-7 and V is TRBV6-6, with TRBD2 identical over 7 bases. Germline V gene data show CDR1 as MNHNY and CDR2 as SVGAGI (reference sequence). The CDR3 contains 13 residues. With 7 bases clipped from V and 2 bases from J, the junction kept 5 bases outside the gene matches. The CDR3: CASMGEGPYEQYF. CDR3 DNA sequence: TGTGCCAGCATGGGGGAGGGGCCCTACGAGCAGTACTTC.

This clone was detected only once. V gene TRBV6-5 combines with J gene TRBJ2-7; D assignment may be TRBD1 or TRBD2 (5 bases each). Trimming stripped 0 bases from V and 7 bases from J, with 13 bases between. The CDR3 has 14 amino acids. Per germline, CDR1 MNHEY and CDR2 SVGAGI. The CDR3: CASSYSRGSGEQYF. The CDR3 nucleotides are TGTGCCAGCAGTTACTCGAGGGGTTCGGGTGAGCAGTACTTC.

The chain recombines TRBV5-1 with TRBJ2-1, with 8 positions matching TRBD1. This CDR3 has 16 amino acids. V gave up 0 bases and J gave up 7 bases; unmatched junction bases: 9. CDR1 and CDR2 (germline): SGHRS, YFSETQ. The DNA for the CDR3 is TGCGCCAGCAGCTTGGTTCGGACAGGGATTATTAATGAGCAGTTCTTC. This translates into CASSLVRTGIINEQFF.

The chain joins TRBV6-1 to TRBJ1-6; the match to TRBD1 covers 10 bases. Unmatched junction bases numbered 7, after V lost 4 bases and J lost 7 bases. CDR3 length: 16 amino acids. Looked up from germline, CDR1 is MNHNS and CDR2 is SASEGT. The CDR3 reads CASSVRTGGGNSPLHF. The CDR3 region has the DNA TGTGCCAGCAGTGTAAGGACAGGGGGAGGGAATTCACCCCTCCACTTT.